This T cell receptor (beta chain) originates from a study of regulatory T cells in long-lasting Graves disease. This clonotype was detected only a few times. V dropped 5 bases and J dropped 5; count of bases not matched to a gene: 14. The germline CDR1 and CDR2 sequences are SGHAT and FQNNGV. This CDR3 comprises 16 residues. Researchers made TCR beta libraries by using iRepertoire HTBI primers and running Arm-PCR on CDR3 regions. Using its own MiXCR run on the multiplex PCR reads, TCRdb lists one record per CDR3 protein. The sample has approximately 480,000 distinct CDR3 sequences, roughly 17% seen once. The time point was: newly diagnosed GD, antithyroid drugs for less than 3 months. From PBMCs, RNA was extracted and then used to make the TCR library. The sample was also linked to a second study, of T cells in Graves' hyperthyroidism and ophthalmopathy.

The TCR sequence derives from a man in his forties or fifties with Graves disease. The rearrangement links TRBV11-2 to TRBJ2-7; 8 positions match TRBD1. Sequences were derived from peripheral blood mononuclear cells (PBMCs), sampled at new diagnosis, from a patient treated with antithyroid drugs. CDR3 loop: CASSRYQGARFDEQYF. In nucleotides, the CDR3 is TGTGCCAGCAGCCGGTACCAGGGGGCGCGTTTCGACGAGCAGTACTTC.